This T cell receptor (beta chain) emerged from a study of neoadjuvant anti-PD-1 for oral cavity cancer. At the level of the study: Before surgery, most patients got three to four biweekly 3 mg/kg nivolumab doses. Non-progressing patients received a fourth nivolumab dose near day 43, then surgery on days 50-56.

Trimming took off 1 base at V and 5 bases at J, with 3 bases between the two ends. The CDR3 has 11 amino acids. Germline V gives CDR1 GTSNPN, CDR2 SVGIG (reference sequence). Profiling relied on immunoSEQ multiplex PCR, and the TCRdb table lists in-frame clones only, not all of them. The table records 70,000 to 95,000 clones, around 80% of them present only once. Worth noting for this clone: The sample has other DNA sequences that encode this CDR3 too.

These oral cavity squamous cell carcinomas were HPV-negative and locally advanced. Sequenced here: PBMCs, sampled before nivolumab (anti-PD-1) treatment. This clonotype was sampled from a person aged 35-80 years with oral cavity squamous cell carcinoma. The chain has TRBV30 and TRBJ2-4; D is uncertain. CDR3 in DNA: TGTGCCTGGAGTGGTGAAAACATTCAGTACTTC. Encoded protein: CAWSGENIQYF.